The subject of this entry is one TCR beta chain. The CDR3 length is 16 residues. The germline gives CDR1 MNHEY, CDR2 SVGAGI. V gave up 2 bases and J gave up 3 bases; unmatched junction bases: 6. Profiling relied on immunoSEQ multiplex PCR, and the TCRdb table lists in-frame clones only, not all of them. The repertoire includes about 260,000 clones, about 89% of them detected once, and roughly 9.8% sits in the top ten. The data were taken from a study of blood T cell repertoires in COVID-19. Study information: Collection of acute and convalescent COVID-19 samples took place in the United States, Italy and Spain.

The specimen sequenced was peripheral blood. The sequence came from a man aged 40-49 years who had recovered from COVID-19. The V call is TRBV6-5, the J call TRBJ1-5, with 8 bases lining up with TRBD1. CDR3 sequence (DNA): TGTGCCAGCAGTTACCGGACAGGGAGTCCCAATCAGCCCCAGCATTTT. Amino acids: CASSYRTGSPNQPQHF.